A single sample is the source of the 24 T cell receptor beta chains below, sequenced in a study of glioma-infiltrating T cells after dendritic cell vaccination. The assay was immunoSEQ multiplex PCR, and TCRdb's table has in-frame clones only and misses some. In the table there are some 90,000 clones, around four fifths of which are singletons. Time point of the sample: after dendritic cell vaccination, including at tumor progression/relapse. The sequencing here drew on blood, taken after dendritic cell vaccination. These receptors were taken from a human donor with glioblastoma.

The chain combines TRBV19 with TRBJ2-1, with 7 bases that match TRBD2. The CDR3 extends over 15 amino acids. The junction had 9 bases not matched to a gene; V was cut back by 5 bases and J by 5 bases. The germline V gene encodes CDR1 LNHDA and CDR2 SQIVND (reference sequence). In DNA form, the CDR3 reads TGTGCCAGTAGTCGGCGGGGGATTATGAACAATGAGCAGTTCTTC. This encodes CASSRRGIMNNEQFF.

The genes are TRBV2 and TRBJ2-3, with a weak D call TRBD2 (5 bases). CDR1 and CDR2 from the germline V gene are SNHLY and FYNNEI. Trimming shortened V by 2 bases and J by 3 bases, and 9 bases separated the two germline ends. This CDR3 is 14 amino acids long. This CDR3 is CASSELLATDTQYF. CDR3 bases: TGTGCCAGCAGTGAATTGTTAGCGACAGATACGCAGTATTTT.

The chain links TRBV2 to TRBJ2-3; 8 nucleotides agree with TRBD1. The J segment lost 3 bases and the V segment lost 1 base, leaving 6 bases of the junction unmatched. CDR3 length: 16 amino acids. Germline V gene sequence: CDR1 SNHLY, CDR2 FYNNEI. CDR3 region: CASSEDFHRGTDTQYF. The CDR3 coding sequence is TGTGCCAGCAGTGAAGACTTCCACAGGGGGACAGATACGCAGTATTTT.

The rearrangement uses TRBV5-6 and TRBJ2-5; D is ambiguous. V lost 0 bases and J lost 1, with 7 bases in between. The CDR3 is made up of 14 amino acids. Germline-derived CDR1 and CDR2 are SGHDT and YYEEEE. The DNA for the CDR3 is TGTGCCAGCAGCTTGGGGCAGGCCCAAGAGACCCAGTACTTC. Protein product: CASSLGQAQETQYF.

CDR3 DNA: TGCGCCAGCAGCTTCCGGGACAGGGGTGGCACCGGGGAGCTGTTTTTT. It encodes CASSFRDRGGTGELFF. The chain links TRBV5-1 to TRBJ2-2; 10 positions match TRBD1. The CDR3 contains 16 residues. Germline CDR1 and CDR2: SGHRS and YFSETQ. Unmatched junction bases numbered 5, after V lost 2 bases and J lost 4 bases.

The chain employs TRBV6-4 and TRBJ1-6, with TRBD1 as a possible D gene (5 bases). The CDR3 spans 15 residues. The ends were cut back, 6 bases at V and 4 bases at J, with 13 bases in the middle. In germline, CDR1 is MRHNA, CDR2 SNTAGT. The CDR3 nucleotides are TGTGCCAGCAGGGATCAGACAGTATATAATTCACCCCTCCACTTT. Protein: CASRDQTVYNSPLHF.

The chain joins TRBV9 to TRBJ2-1, with 9 bases aligning to TRBD2. This CDR3 comprises 16 residues. J lost 4 bases, V lost 4 bases, and 9 bases had no gene match. Germline CDR1 reads SGDLS; CDR2 reads YYNGEE. This CDR3 is CASSPRSLAGYNEQFF. DNA of the CDR3: TGTGCCAGCAGCCCTAGATCACTAGCGGGTTACAATGAGCAGTTCTTC.

The chain is built from TRBV19 and TRBJ2-4; D possibly corresponds to TRBD2 (6 bases). The CDR3 loop spans 15 amino acids. Trimming stripped 5 bases from V and 5 bases from J, with 16 bases between. Germline values: CDR1 LNHDA, CDR2 SQIVND (reference sequence). This CDR3 reads CASSYGGGSQNIQYF. In nucleotides, the CDR3 is TGTGCCAGTAGTTATGGTGGGGGGAGTCAAAACATTCAGTACTTC.

This chain links TRBV7-2 with TRBJ2-5, with 12 bases that match TRBD2. Germline V gene lookup returns CDR1 SGHTA and CDR2 FQGNSA. This CDR3 is built from 15 residues. V shed 5 bases and J 5 bases; nucleotides not matched to a gene: 6. The CDR3: CASSPSGRAQETQYF. DNA of the CDR3: TGTGCCAGCAGCCCTAGCGGGAGGGCCCAGGAGACCCAGTACTTC.

The V gene is TRBV9, the J gene TRBJ2-5; perhaps TRBD2 as D (6 bases). Trimming left V 0 bases short and J 5 bases short, with 14 bases between. Germline values: CDR1 SGDLS, CDR2 YYNGEE. This CDR3 has 15 amino acids. This CDR3 reads CASSVAPGREETQYF. Written as DNA, the CDR3 is TGTGCCAGCAGCGTAGCTCCCGGGAGAGAGGAGACCCAGTACTTC.

The rearrangement joins TRBV19 to TRBJ2-7, with D possibly matching TRBD2 (5 bases). V was clipped by 5 bases and J by 1 base, with 12 bases between them. Germline V CDR1 and CDR2: LNHDA, SQIVND (reference sequence). The CDR3 length is 14 residues. CDR3 sequence (DNA): TGTGCCAGTAGTCTACGTGGAGGATCCTACGAGCAGTACGTC. Its protein is CASSLRGGSYEQYV.

The chain links TRBV5-1 to TRBJ2-5; 7 bases line up with TRBD2. Germline V gene sequence: CDR1 SGHRS, CDR2 YFSETQ. The CDR3 length is 15 residues. V shed 3 bases and J 1 base; nucleotides not matched to a gene: 6. CDR3 in DNA: TGCGCCAGCAGCTGGGAGGGGAATATCCAAGAGACCCAGTACTTC. Amino acids: CASSWEGNIQETQYF.

This clone was counted many times. The chain links TRBV13 to TRBJ1-5; TRBD1 matches at 7 bases. The CDR3 runs to 15 residues. Unmatched junction bases numbered 5, after V lost 0 bases and J lost 6 bases. From germline, CDR1 is PRHDT and CDR2 FYEKMQ (reference sequence). In DNA form, the CDR3 reads TGTGCCAGCAGCTTAGGCCGACAGGGCGGTCAGCCCCAGCATTTT. Encoded protein: CASSLGRQGGQPQHF.

In DNA, the CDR3 is TGTGCCAGCAGCCCCTGGACAGGCCTGGCCGGGGAGCTGTTTTTT. Residues: CASSPWTGLAGELFF. The chain recombines TRBV9 with TRBJ2-2, with TRBD1 identical over 7 bases. V trimming: 4 bases; J trimming: 6 bases; junction bases outside the gene matches: 9. The CDR3 loop spans 15 amino acids. Looked up from germline, CDR1 is SGDLS and CDR2 is YYNGEE.

Many counts were recorded for this clone. The J gene is TRBJ2-6, the V gene TRBV6-1, with D possibly TRBD2 on 6 matching bases. The germline V gene encodes CDR1 MNHNS and CDR2 SASEGT. This CDR3 comprises 16 residues. V lost 1 base and J lost 1, with 8 bases in between. The CDR3, as DNA: TGTGCCAGCAGTGAAGACGGAGGGTCTGGGGCCAACGTCCTGACTTTC. It specifies CASSEDGGSGANVLTF.

The rearrangement joins TRBV6-1 to TRBJ2-7; D not certain. This CDR3 has 11 residues. The germline CDR1 and CDR2 sequences are MNHNS and SASEGT. Between the trimmed V and J ends, which lost 5 bases and 11 bases, there was a span of 13 bases. This CDR3 is CASSLQNSKYV. The DNA of the CDR3 is TGTGCCAGCAGTCTTCAAAATAGCAAGTACGTC.

The chain links TRBV11-3 to TRBJ2-7; TRBD1 is a possible D gene (6 bases). CDR3 length equals 13 residues. Deletions cut 1 base from V and 9 bases from J, with 13 bases between. From germline, CDR1 is SGHNT and CDR2 YENEEA. The CDR3 DNA reads as TGTGCCAGCAGCTTAGGACAGGTCGGCGTGCAGTACGTC. Translated: CASSLGQVGVQYV.

This clone has only a few counts. The genes are TRBV6-6 and TRBJ2-2; 7 positions agree with TRBD2. J was trimmed by 5 bases and V by 5 bases; bases with no gene match: 8. Germline V gene lookup returns CDR1 MNHNY and CDR2 SVGAGI (reference sequence). CDR3 size: 15 residues. The chain's CDR3 is CASSAPGRATGELFF. The CDR3 region has the DNA TGTGCCAGCAGTGCCCCGGGGAGGGCTACCGGGGAGCTGTTTTTT.

This chain joins TRBV11-2 and TRBJ2-7; 10 bases agree with TRBD2. V shed 7 bases and J 7 bases; nucleotides not matched to a gene: 4. The CDR3 covers 12 residues. The germline V gene encodes CDR1 SGHAT and CDR2 FQNNGV. CDR3 nucleotide sequence: TGTGCCAGCACCGGAGCGGGGGGGGAGCAGTACTTC. This encodes CASTGAGGEQYF. Together with reference TRBV11-2 and TRBJ2-7, the CDR3 gives the full variable domain: EAGVAQSPRYKIIEKRQSVAFWCNPISGHATLYWYQQILGQGPKLLIQFQNNGVVDDSQLPKDRFSAERLKGVDSTLKIQPAKLEDSAVYLCASTGAGGEQYFGPGTRLTVT.

V usage is TRBV11-2 and J usage is TRBJ2-4; D remains ambiguous. This CDR3 spans 12 amino acids. Germline V gene sequence: CDR1 SGHAT, CDR2 FQNNGV. The V and J ends lost 0 bases and 7 bases respectively, with 4 bases between them. In nucleotides, the CDR3 is TGTGCCAGCAGCTTAGACCAGAACATTCAGTACTTC. Translated: CASSLDQNIQYF.

The rearrangement joins TRBV7-3 to TRBJ2-3, with 7 bases matching TRBD2. V shed 5 bases, J shed 0 bases, and the junction held 8 bases outside the gene matches. Per the germline V gene, CDR1 is SGHTA and CDR2 is FQGTGA. CDR3 length equals 16 residues. CDR3 nucleotide sequence: TGTGCCAGCAGCCCCCGAGGTAGCGGGAGCACAGATACGCAGTATTTT. It yields the protein CASSPRGSGSTDTQYF.

This clone has a handful of counts. The rearrangement links TRBV5-1 to TRBJ1-4; a possible D gene is TRBD1 (6 bases). Trimming took 0 bases from V and 8 from J, leaving 11 bases between them. Germline V CDR1 and CDR2: SGHRS, YFSETQ. CDR3 length equals 14 residues. The CDR3 sequence is CASSLDRAYEKLFF. CDR3 sequence (DNA): TGCGCCAGCAGCTTGGACAGGGCGTACGAAAAACTGTTTTTT. Full variable domain (rest looked up from reference TRBV5-1 and TRBJ1-4): KAGVTQTPRYLIKTRGQQVTLSCSPISGHRSVSWYQQTPGQGLQFLFEYFSETQRNKGNFPGRFSGRQFSNSRSEMNVSTLELGDSALYLCASSLDRAYEKLFFGSGTQLSVL.

The V and J genes are TRBV7-9 and TRBJ2-7, with 7 nucleotides matching TRBD2. This CDR3 has 14 residues. Trimming cost V 3 bases and J 2 bases; bases outside gene matches: 4. The germline CDR1 and CDR2 sequences are SEHNR and FQNEAQ (reference sequence). The CDR3 DNA is TGTGCCAGCAGCTTGGGGGGGGATGCCTACGAGCAGTACGTC. It specifies CASSLGGDAYEQYV.

V usage is TRBV6-5 and J usage is TRBJ1-2; TRBD1 agrees at 8 bases. Germline-derived CDR1 and CDR2 are MNHEY and SVGAGI. Losses at the gene ends were 10 bases for V and 4 bases for J; bases not matched to a gene: 8. CDR3 length: 13 amino acids. This CDR3 is CAIKSDRGYGYTF. The CDR3 DNA is TGTGCCATCAAATCCGACAGGGGCTATGGCTACACCTTC.